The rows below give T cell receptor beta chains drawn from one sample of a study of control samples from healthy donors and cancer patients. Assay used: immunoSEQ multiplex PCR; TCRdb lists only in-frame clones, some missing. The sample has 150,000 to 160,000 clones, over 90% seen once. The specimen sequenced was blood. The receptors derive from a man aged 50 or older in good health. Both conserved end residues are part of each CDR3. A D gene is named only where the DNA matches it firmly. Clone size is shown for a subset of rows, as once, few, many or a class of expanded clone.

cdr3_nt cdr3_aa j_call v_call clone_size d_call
TGCGCCAGCAGCTTGGCGGGACAGGGGTTCCCAGATACGCAGTATTTT CASSLAGQGFPDTQYF TRBJ2-3 TRBV5-1 NA TRBD1
TGTGCCAGCAGTTTGTCAGCGGGAGTACTGCAGTTCTTC CASSLSAGVLQFF TRBJ2-1 TRBV28 NA TRBD2
TGTGCCAGCAGCCAAGCGGCCGGGCAGCGCTACACCTTC CASSQAAGQRYTF TRBJ1-2 TRBV14 once NA
TGTGCCAGCAGCCCGCGGGACAGCTGGGATGAGCAGTTCTTC CASSPRDSWDEQFF TRBJ2-1 TRBV7-3 NA NA
TGCGCCAGCAGCTTGGGTGGGGCCGGGGCCAACGTCCTGACTTTC CASSLGGAGANVLTF TRBJ2-6 TRBV5-1 NA NA
TGTGCCACCAAAGGAGGGCGGGAGAGAACCTACGAGCAGTACTTC CATKGGRERTYEQYF TRBJ2-7 TRBV10-3 NA TRBD2
TGTGCCAGCAGGGGAGGGGACCGCTACGAGCAGTACTTC CASRGGDRYEQYF TRBJ2-7 TRBV7-9 few TRBD2
TGTGCCAGCAGTCCAGGTGTTGGGAACGCGAACACCGGGGAGCTGTTTTTT CASSPGVGNANTGELFF TRBJ2-2 TRBV28 NA NA
TGTGCCACCAGTGATTATAAGGTCTACGAGCAGTACTTC CATSDYKVYEQYF TRBJ2-7 TRBV24-1 NA NA
TGCGCCAGCTCGGCTAGCGGGGGAGTAACCGGGGAGCTGTTTTTT CASSASGGVTGELFF TRBJ2-2 TRBV5-1 NA TRBD2
TGTGCCAGCAGCCCAGGGGGCGCGTCCTATGGCTACACCTTC CASSPGGASYGYTF TRBJ1-2 TRBV28 NA TRBD1
TGCGCCAGCAAATCAGGCATGAACACTGAAGCTTTCTTT CASKSGMNTEAFF TRBJ1-1 TRBV10-2 NA NA
TGTGCCAGCAGTCCGGGGGGGCAGCCCCAGCATTTT CASSPGGQPQHF TRBJ1-5 TRBV7-9 NA NA
TGCGCCAACACAGGGGAAGGCACAGATACGCAGTATTTT CANTGEGTDTQYF TRBJ2-3 TRBV10-1 NA TRBD1
TGTGCCAGCAGCTCTTCTCTCCTAGCGGGAGGGCCTGGCACGCAGTATTTT CASSSSLLAGGPGTQYF TRBJ2-3 TRBV11-2 NA TRBD2
TGTGCCAGCAGCCAAGCCCTAGGGCGGGGTGAGACCCAGTACTTC CASSQALGRGETQYF TRBJ2-5 TRBV14 once NA
TGTGCCAGCAGTTCCCCCGGGACAGGGGACACCTTC CASSSPGTGDTF TRBJ1-2 TRBV12-3/TRBV12-4 NA TRBD1
TGTGCCACCAGCAGAGGAGGAACAACTAATGAAAAACTGTTTTTT CATSRGGTTNEKLFF TRBJ1-4 TRBV15 NA NA
TGTGCCAGCAGCCACCTCAGGGGGACTAATGAAAAACTGTTTTTT CASSHLRGTNEKLFF TRBJ1-4 TRBV7-9 NA TRBD1
TGTGCCAGCAGTGACTCCGAGCGGGGTTTGCGCACTGAAGCTTTCTTT CASSDSERGLRTEAFF TRBJ1-1 TRBV6-4 NA NA
TGTGCCAGCAGCCCAACGATCGGATCGGCGGGGACGCAGTATTTT CASSPTIGSAGTQYF TRBJ2-3 TRBV28 NA NA
TGTGCCAGCAGTGGGGACATTGGAAACACCATATATTTT CASSGDIGNTIYF TRBJ1-3 TRBV28 NA NA
TGTGCCAGCAGCCCGGCCGAGCGGGAGCACGAGCAGTACTTC CASSPAEREHEQYF TRBJ2-7 TRBV6-5 NA TRBD2
TGTGCCACCAGCAGCGGCTACGAGCAGTACTTC CATSSGYEQYF TRBJ2-7 TRBV15 NA NA
TGTGCCAGCAGCCTCGACAGGGGGCCGGTGCAGTACTTC CASSLDRGPVQYF TRBJ2-7 TRBV5-4 NA TRBD1
TGTGCCAGCAGTGAAGCGCTAAGGGGAGCCAAGCTGTTTTTT CASSEALRGAKLFF TRBJ2-2 TRBV2 NA NA
TGTGCCAGTACGGGCAATCGACAGGGCCTCTATCGAGGCTACACCTTC CASTGNRQGLYRGYTF TRBJ1-2 TRBV19 NA TRBD1
TGTGCCAGCAGCTCCTTGGAGATCGGTGAGCAGTTCTTC CASSSLEIGEQFF TRBJ2-1 TRBV5-5 NA NA
TGTGCCAGCAGTTCCGGGACAGGGGCCCCCCTTGGGCCCTACGAGCAGTACTTC CASSSGTGAPLGPYEQYF TRBJ2-7 TRBV28 NA TRBD1
TGCGCCAGCAGCTCCTCCGGGACAGCCAACACCGGGGAGCTGTTTTTT CASSSSGTANTGELFF TRBJ2-2 TRBV5-1 NA TRBD1
TGTGCCAGCAGTTTGCGACTAGCGGCATACAATGAGCAGTTCTTC CASSLRLAAYNEQFF TRBJ2-1 TRBV27 NA TRBD2
TGTGCCAGCAGCCAAGATGGCCCATCGCGGTACTATGGCTACACCTTC CASSQDGPSRYYGYTF TRBJ1-2 TRBV3-1/TRBV3-2 NA NA
TGTGCCAGCAGGATTCGACAGGCCTCTGGAAACACCATATATTTT CASRIRQASGNTIYF TRBJ1-3 TRBV28 NA NA
TGCGCCAGCAGCTTGATAGGCAGAGGGTTGAAAGAGACCCAGTACTTC CASSLIGRGLKETQYF TRBJ2-5 TRBV5-1 NA NA
TGTGCCAGCAGTGCCCCCAGGGCAGCTACAGATACGCAGTATTTT CASSAPRAATDTQYF TRBJ2-3 TRBV28 NA NA
TGTGCCAGCAGTCGACTAGGGGCTATTAAAACTGAAGCTTTCTTT CASSRLGAIKTEAFF TRBJ1-1 TRBV6-5 NA NA
TGCGCCAGCAGCTCCGGGACACCGCCCCTGGGGGCTTTCTTT CASSSGTPPLGAFF TRBJ1-1 TRBV5-1 NA NA
TGTGCCAGCAGCTTGTGGGTCGGGGGGGCCGATGAGCAGTTCTTC CASSLWVGGADEQFF TRBJ2-1 TRBV5-4 NA TRBD2
TGTGCCAGCAGCTTGGCTCCGGGAGTTTATGAGCAGTTCTTC CASSLAPGVYEQFF TRBJ2-1 TRBV5-6 NA NA
TGTGCCAGCAGTTACTCTTCAGAAACAAATGAAAAACTGTTTTTT CASSYSSETNEKLFF TRBJ1-4 TRBV6-5 NA NA
TGTGCCAGCAGGTGGGGACTCCCGGGTCTAAGCGGGAACACCGGGGAGCTGTTTTTT CASRWGLPGLSGNTGELFF TRBJ2-2 TRBV28 NA NA
TGTGCCTGGACTCGGGGAGAGGGCTATGGCTACACCTTC CAWTRGEGYGYTF TRBJ1-2 TRBV30 NA NA
TGTGCCAGCAGCCGGGACTTGTCCTACGAGCAGTACTTC CASSRDLSYEQYF TRBJ2-7 TRBV5-6 NA NA
TGCGCCAGCAGCTTGGGAGGGGGCACCTACAATGAGCAGTTCTTC CASSLGGGTYNEQFF TRBJ2-1 TRBV5-1 NA TRBD1
TGTGCCAGCAGCCAGCGGACAGGGCAGGGCACCGGGGAGCTGTTTTTT CASSQRTGQGTGELFF TRBJ2-2 TRBV14 NA TRBD1
TGTGCCAGCAGTTTCTCCTACAATGAGCAGTTCTTC CASSFSYNEQFF TRBJ2-1 TRBV12-3/TRBV12-4 NA NA
TGCAGCGTTGATACGGCTGAAGCTTTCTTT CSVDTAEAFF TRBJ1-1 TRBV29-1 NA NA
TGTGCCAGCAGTCCCAGGACTAGCGGACTTTACGAGCAGTACTTC CASSPRTSGLYEQYF TRBJ2-7 TRBV28 NA TRBD2
TGTGCCAGCAGCGTAGGAGGAGGGACCACAGATACGCAGTATTTT CASSVGGGTTDTQYF TRBJ2-3 TRBV9 NA NA
TGTGCCAGCTCACTTTCCCGGGGTATCACAGATACGCAGTATTTT CASSLSRGITDTQYF TRBJ2-3 TRBV18 once NA
TGCGCCAGCAGCTCCGGGACAGGGATAACCTACGAGCAGTACTTC CASSSGTGITYEQYF TRBJ2-7 TRBV5-1 NA TRBD1
TGTGCCTGGAGTGTACAGGGGGCGTCCGAAGCTTTCTTT CAWSVQGASEAFF TRBJ1-1 TRBV30 few TRBD1
TGCAGCGTTGATTCCGGGACAGGGGGTCGAGACGAGCAGTACTTC CSVDSGTGGRDEQYF TRBJ2-7 TRBV29-1 NA TRBD1
TGTGCCAGCAGCCAAGGTCGGGACATTGGCTTTAGGAATTCACCCCTCCACTTT CASSQGRDIGFRNSPLHF TRBJ1-6 TRBV3-1/TRBV3-2 NA NA
TGCGCCAGCAGCTTGGGACAGGGGGTCCAATCAGAGACCCAGTACTTC CASSLGQGVQSETQYF TRBJ2-5 TRBV5-1 NA TRBD1
TGTGCCAGCAGCTTAGGGGCAGGGTCGGGAAAAACTGAAGCTTTCTTT CASSLGAGSGKTEAFF TRBJ1-1 TRBV7-9 NA NA
TGTGCCAGCAGCTTGTTTAGCCTGTCCTACGAGCAGTACTTC CASSLFSLSYEQYF TRBJ2-7 TRBV5-8 NA NA
TGTGCCAGCAGCTCCGGACAGGTGTCCTCCTACGAGCAGTACTTC CASSSGQVSSYEQYF TRBJ2-7 TRBV9 NA TRBD1
TGTGCCAGCAGCCAAGATCTGGAGGCCCCTGAGCAGTTCTTC CASSQDLEAPEQFF TRBJ2-1 TRBV3-1/TRBV3-2 NA NA
TGTGCCTGGAACCTCGGGGCGGGAGGGCCCAATGAGCAGTTCTTC CAWNLGAGGPNEQFF TRBJ2-1 TRBV30 NA TRBD2